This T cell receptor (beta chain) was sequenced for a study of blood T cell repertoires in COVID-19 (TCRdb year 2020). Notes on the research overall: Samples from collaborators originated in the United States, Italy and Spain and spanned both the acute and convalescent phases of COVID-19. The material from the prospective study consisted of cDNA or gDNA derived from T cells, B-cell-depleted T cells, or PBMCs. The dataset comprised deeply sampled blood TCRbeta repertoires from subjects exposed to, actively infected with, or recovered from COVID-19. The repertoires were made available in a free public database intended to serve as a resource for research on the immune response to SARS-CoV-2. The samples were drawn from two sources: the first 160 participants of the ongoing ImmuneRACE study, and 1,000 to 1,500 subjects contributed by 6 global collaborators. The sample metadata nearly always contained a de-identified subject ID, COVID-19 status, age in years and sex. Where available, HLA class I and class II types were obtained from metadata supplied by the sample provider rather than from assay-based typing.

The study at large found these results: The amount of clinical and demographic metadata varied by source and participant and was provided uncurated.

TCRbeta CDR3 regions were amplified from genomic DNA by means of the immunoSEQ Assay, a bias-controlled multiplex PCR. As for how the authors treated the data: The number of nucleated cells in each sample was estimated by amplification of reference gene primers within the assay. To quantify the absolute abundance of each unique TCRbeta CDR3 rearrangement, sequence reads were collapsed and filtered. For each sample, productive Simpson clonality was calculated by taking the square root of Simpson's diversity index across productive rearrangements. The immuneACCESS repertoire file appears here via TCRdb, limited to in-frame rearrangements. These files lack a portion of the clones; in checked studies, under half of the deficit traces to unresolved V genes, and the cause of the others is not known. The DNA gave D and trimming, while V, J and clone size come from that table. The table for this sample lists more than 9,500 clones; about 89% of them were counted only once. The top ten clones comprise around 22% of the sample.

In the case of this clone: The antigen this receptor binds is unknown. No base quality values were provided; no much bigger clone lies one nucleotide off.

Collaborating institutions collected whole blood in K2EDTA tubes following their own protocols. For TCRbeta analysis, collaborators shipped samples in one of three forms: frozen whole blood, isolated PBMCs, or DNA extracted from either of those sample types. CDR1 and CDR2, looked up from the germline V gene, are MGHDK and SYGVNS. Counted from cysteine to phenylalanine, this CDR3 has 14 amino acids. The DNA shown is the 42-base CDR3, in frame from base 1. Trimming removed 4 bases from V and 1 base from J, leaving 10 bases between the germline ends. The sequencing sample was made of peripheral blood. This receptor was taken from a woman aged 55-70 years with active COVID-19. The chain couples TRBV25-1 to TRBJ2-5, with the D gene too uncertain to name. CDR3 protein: CASSVDELQETQYF. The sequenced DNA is TGTGCCAGCAGTGTAGATGAGCTCCAAGAGACCCAGTACTTC.